Listed below are T cell receptor beta chains from one sample, sequenced in a study of PD-1 blockade in classical Hodgkin lymphoma. The repertoire was sequenced with immunoSEQ multiplex PCR; TCRdb's copy has only in-frame clones and lacks some. The sample holds fewer than 3,000 clones, around 75% seen once. The starting material was CD8+ T cells from blood, obtained before the fourth cycle of nivolumab. All receptors derive from a human donor with classical Hodgkin lymphoma. The CDR3 runs from the conserved cysteine through the conserved F or W. Fields, in order: V gene, D gene, clone size, J gene, CDR3 protein, CDR3 DNA. D genes are given only for firm matches. Only some rows state a clone size, as once, few, many or a class for expanded clones.

V: TRBV11-2
D: .
size: few
J: TRBJ1-6
CDR3: CASSTQQGFDSPLHF
DNA: TGTGCCAGCAGCACTCAACAGGGATTTGACTCACCCCTCCACTTT

V: TRBV9
D: .
size: .
J: TRBJ1-5
CDR3: CASSEDSAGQPQHF
DNA: TGTGCCAGCAGCGAAGACAGTGCGGGTCAGCCCCAGCATTTT

V: TRBV6-6
D: .
size: .
J: TRBJ1-2
CDR3: CASSPAYGYTF
DNA: TGTGCCAGCAGCCCAGCCTATGGCTACACCTTC

V: TRBV5-6
D: .
size: .
J: TRBJ1-1
CDR3: CASSLDPGDHTEAFF
DNA: TGTGCCAGCAGCTTGGACCCGGGCGATCACACTGAAGCTTTCTTT

V: TRBV30
D: TRBD1
size: few
J: TRBJ1-1
CDR3: CAWRLTGEGTEAFF
DNA: TGTGCCTGGAGGTTGACAGGGGAAGGGACTGAAGCTTTCTTT

V: TRBV7-7
D: .
size: once
J: TRBJ2-3
CDR3: CASSSLTTDTQYF
DNA: TGTGCTAGCAGCTCGCTGACTACAGATACGCAGTATTTT

V: TRBV28
D: TRBD1
size: .
J: TRBJ2-1
CDR3: CASSLLPPGQGYYNEQFF
DNA: TGTGCCAGCAGTTTACTACCACCGGGACAGGGGTACTACAATGAGCAGTTCTTC

V: TRBV4-1
D: .
size: .
J: TRBJ2-1
CDR3: CASSQDQFSRFDEQFF
DNA: TGCGCCAGCAGCCAAGATCAGTTCTCCCGGTTCGATGAGCAGTTCTTC

V: TRBV11-2
D: .
size: .
J: TRBJ2-5
CDR3: CASRRGRAGEETQYF
DNA: TGTGCCAGCAGAAGGGGTCGGGCCGGGGAAGAGACCCAGTACTTC

V: TRBV7-6
D: .
size: few
J: TRBJ1-5
CDR3: CASSADMLGSQPQHF
DNA: TGTGCCAGCAGCGCCGACATGTTGGGGAGTCAGCCCCAGCATTTT

V: TRBV7-9
D: TRBD1
size: .
J: TRBJ2-2
CDR3: CASRPKPGQTKTGELFF
DNA: TGTGCCAGCAGGCCGAAACCGGGACAGACAAAAACCGGGGAGCTGTTTTTT

V: TRBV7-3
D: TRBD1
size: .
J: TRBJ2-3
CDR3: CASSRQGSTDTQYF
DNA: TGTGCCAGCAGCCGACAGGGAAGCACAGATACGCAGTATTTT

V: TRBV11-2
D: TRBD2
size: .
J: TRBJ2-7
CDR3: CASAGLAGKPYEQYF
DNA: TGTGCCAGCGCGGGACTAGCGGGGAAGCCCTACGAGCAGTACTTC

V: TRBV15
D: .
size: .
J: TRBJ1-4
CDR3: CATSRGGAFQGEKLFF
DNA: TGTGCCACCAGCAGAGGAGGGGCGTTTCAAGGTGAAAAACTGTTTTTT

V: TRBV6-6
D: .
size: .
J: TRBJ1-1
CDR3: CASMGGGGTEAFF
DNA: TGTGCCAGCATGGGGGGAGGCGGCACTGAAGCTTTCTTT

V: TRBV7-5
D: .
size: .
J: TRBJ2-7
CDR3: CASSHGTGGVEQYF
DNA: TGTGCCAGCAGCCATGGGACAGGGGGAGTCGAGCAGTACTTC

V: TRBV19
D: .
size: few
J: TRBJ1-4
CDR3: CASSIGLSANEKLFF
DNA: TGTGCCAGTAGTATAGGGTTATCAGCTAATGAAAAACTGTTTTTT

V: TRBV27
D: .
size: .
J: TRBJ1-1
CDR3: CASSLWGETEAFF
DNA: TGTGCCAGCAGTTTATGGGGAGAAACTGAAGCTTTCTTT